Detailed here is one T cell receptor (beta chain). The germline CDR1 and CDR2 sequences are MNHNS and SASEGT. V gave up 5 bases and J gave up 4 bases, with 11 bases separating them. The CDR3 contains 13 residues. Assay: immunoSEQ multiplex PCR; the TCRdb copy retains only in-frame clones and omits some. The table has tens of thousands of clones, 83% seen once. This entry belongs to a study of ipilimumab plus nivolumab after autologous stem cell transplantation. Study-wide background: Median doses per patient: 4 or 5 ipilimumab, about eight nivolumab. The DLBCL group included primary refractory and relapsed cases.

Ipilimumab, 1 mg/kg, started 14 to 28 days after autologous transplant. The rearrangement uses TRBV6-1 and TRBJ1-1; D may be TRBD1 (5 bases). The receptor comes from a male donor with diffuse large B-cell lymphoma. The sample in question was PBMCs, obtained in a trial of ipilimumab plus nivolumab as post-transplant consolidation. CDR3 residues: CASSPGDSTEAFF. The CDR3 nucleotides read TGTGCCAGCAGTCCGGGGGATTCCACTGAAGCTTTCTTT.